This TCR beta chain emerged from a study of blood T cell repertoires in COVID-19. About the study: The United States, Italy and Spain supplied acute and convalescent COVID-19 samples.

As processed by the authors: Amplification with reference gene primers provided the estimates of nucleated cell counts. Measured with immunoSEQ multiplex PCR; TCRdb has only the in-frame clones, and not every one. The V and J calls and clone size are taken from that table; D and trimming were inferred from the DNA. The data hold approximately 300,000 clones, with roughly 90% observed a single time. The CDR3 spans 16 residues. CDR1 and CDR2 from the germline V gene are KGHDR and SFDVKD. The V end lost 4 bases, the J end lost 0 bases, and 12 bases lay between the germline ends. Material: peripheral blood. The sequence was collected from a woman in her thirties with COVID-19, enrolled during active disease. This chain links TRBV24-1 with TRBJ2-1; perhaps TRBD2 as D (6 bases). CDR3 sequence: CATSDRSGSSYNEQFF. In nucleotides, the CDR3 is TGTGCCACCAGTGACCGTAGCGGTAGCTCCTACAATGAGCAGTTCTTC.